The clone carrying this TCR beta chain was recorded only once. The data were taken from a study of blood T cell repertoires in COVID-19. The data were produced by immunoSEQ multiplex PCR, yet TCRdb's version contains in-frame clones alone and is incomplete. Among tens of thousands of clones listed, about 80% were seen once. CDR3 size: 14 residues. The germline gives CDR1 MNHEY, CDR2 SMNVEV (reference sequence). With 7 bases removed from V and 9 bases from J, the gap between germline ends came to 19 bases. The origin of this receptor is a human donor in a cohort sampled during active COVID-19. The chain uses TRBV27 and TRBJ2-1, with D possibly being TRBD2 (6 bases). The source material was peripheral blood. CDR3: CASITSGRRGEQFF. Written as DNA, the CDR3 is TGTGCCAGCATCACTTCGGGGAGGCGGGGTGAGCAGTTCTTC.